This T cell receptor (beta chain) was found in a study of CXCR3-negative and CXCR3-positive naive CD8 T cells. The libraries of TRB cDNA were constructed through 5' RACE using UMI labels. TCRdb reprocessed the 5' RACE reads, with one entry per CDR3 protein and no DNA. The ten top clones account for around 1.9%, within a sample of about 6,000 distinct CDR3 sequences. Germline loops: CDR1 SNHLY, CDR2 FYNNEI. This CDR3 is built from 14 residues. The sorter processed each CD8+ T cell subset in triplicate at over 250,000 cells apiece. Phenotypically, naive CD8+ T cells corresponded to CD45RO-CCR7+CD27+CD95-.

The receptor comes from a human donor in good health. Some clones in this sample may be carry-over from other donors' samples. The chain combines TRBV2 with TRBJ2-7; TCRdb's assignment of TRBD2 cannot be checked, as there is no DNA. Material: naive CXCR3- CD8+ T cells from blood. Subset reported: CD45RO-CCR7+CD27+CD95- naive CD8+ T cells lacking CXCR3 (TNR3-). CDR3 sequence reads: CARSDPRVSYEQYF.